This entry lists 4 T cell receptor beta chains sequenced from one sample in a study of blood T cells in healthy people across ages. PCR was performed a second time for 7 to 11 cycles using a sample-barcoded 5' primer and a J-beta primer mix. TCRdb ran MiXCR on the 5' RACE reads and lists one entry per CDR3 protein. The sample records 1.4 million to 1.5 million distinct CDR3 sequences, 42% being singletons. Sample: blood. These receptors originate from a woman younger than 30 in good health.

A few counts support this clonotype. J is TRBJ1-5 and V is TRBV2, with TRBD1 as a possible D gene (5 bases). The V gene's germline CDR1 is SNHLY and CDR2 FYNNEI. This CDR3 has 13 amino acids. With 7 bases removed from V and 7 bases from J, the gap between germline ends came to 14 bases. Written as DNA, the CDR3 is TGTGCCAGCATCGTAGGGAGGGGCCAGCCCCAGCATTTT. Translating gives CASIVGRGQPQHF.

V gene TRBV6-5 combines with J gene TRBJ2-5; 10 bases agree with TRBD1. The J call may be incorrect, as the DNA end agrees better with TRBJ2-7. Germline values: CDR1 MNHEY, CDR2 SVGAGI. CDR3 length: 13 amino acids. The CDR3 nucleotides are TGTGCCAGCCAGAGGGACAGGGGTTACGAGCAGTACTTC. Its translation is CASQRDRGYEQYF.

The chain combines TRBV27 with TRBJ2-3; 13 nucleotides match TRBD2. V lost 5 bases and J lost 2; bases outside the gene matches: 10. The CDR3 length is 18 residues. Germline CDR1 is MNHEY and CDR2 is SMNVEV (reference sequence). The CDR3 sequence is CASSPRGTSGVNTDTQYF. The CDR3 nucleotides are TGTGCCAGCAGTCCTAGAGGGACTAGCGGGGTAAACACAGATACGCAGTATTTT.

This clonotype was seen a handful of times. The CDR3 bases are TGTGCCAGCAGTTTGGACAGGGAAGGGACAGATACGCAGTATTTT. Translated: CASSLDREGTDTQYF. The rearrangement uses TRBV12-3 or TRBV12-4 and TRBJ2-3; 8 bases are shared with TRBD1. V was pared by 3 bases and J by 3 bases, with 5 bases of the junction left unmatched. The CDR3 consists of 15 residues.